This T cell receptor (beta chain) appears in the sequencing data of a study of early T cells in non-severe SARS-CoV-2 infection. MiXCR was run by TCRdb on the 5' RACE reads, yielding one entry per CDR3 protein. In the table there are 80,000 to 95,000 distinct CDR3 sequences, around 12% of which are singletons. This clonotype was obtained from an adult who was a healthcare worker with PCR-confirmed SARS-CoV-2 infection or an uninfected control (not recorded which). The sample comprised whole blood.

DNA of the CDR3: TGTGCCAGCAGTTTTGGGCAGCGCAATCAGCCCCAGCATTTT. Translating gives CASSFGQRNQPQHF. The chain joins TRBV28 to TRBJ1-5; D is undetermined. Germline V gene data show CDR1 as MDHEN and CDR2 as SYDVKM. The length of the CDR3 is 14 residues. Trimming removed 3 bases from V and 2 bases from J, with 8 bases in between. Drawing the rest from reference TRBV28 and TRBJ1-5, the complete variable domain is DVKVTQSSRYLVKRTGEKVFLECVQDMDHENMFWYRQDPGLGLRLIYFSYDVKMKEKGDIPEGYSVSREKKERFSLILESASTNQTSMYLCASSFGQRNQPQHFGDGTRLSIL.